The 20 T cell receptor beta chains presented below share a single source sample, sequenced in a study of beta chain features in type 1 diabetes. Points from the study as a whole: When Type 1 diabetes patients were examined, their TCRB CDR3s proved moderately but significantly shorter in all four CD4+ subsets.

Their target antigens are unknown. Sequenced material consisted of expressed TCRB transcripts (all of the isolated RNA was reverse transcribed). Assay used: immunoSEQ multiplex PCR; TCRdb lists only in-frame clones, some missing. The sample consists of 130,000 to 150,000 clones, less than 15% of them appearing once. The sequencing sample was made of central memory CD4+ T cells from blood. These receptors were obtained from a man aged 18 to 30 with type 1 diabetes.

This clone was counted only a few times. The V call is TRBV5-1, the J call TRBJ2-3; D might be TRBD2 (5 bases). Germline assignment: CDR1 SGHRS and CDR2 YFSETQ. The CDR3 totals 14 residues. Trimming removed 1 base from V and 4 bases from J, with 10 bases in between. Written as DNA, the CDR3 is TGCGCCAGCAGCTTGCCTAAGGAGGCAGATACGCAGTATTTT. It specifies CASSLPKEADTQYF.

This clone was detected a few times. The V and J genes are TRBV6-1 and TRBJ2-7, with D hard to call. This CDR3 comprises 14 residues. Germline V gene data show CDR1 as MNHNS and CDR2 as SASEGT. Trimming left V 5 bases short and J 0 bases short, with 11 bases between. The CDR3: CASSISDGSYEQYF. Here the CDR3 DNA reads TGTGCCAGCAGTATCTCGGACGGCTCCTACGAGCAGTACTTC.

The CDR3 region has the DNA TGTGCCAGCAGTTTTGACCGATGGGGAACTGAAGCTTTCTTT. It codes for CASSFDRWGTEAFF. The chain has TRBV6-6 and TRBJ1-1; unclear D gene. V lost 4 bases, J lost 5 bases, and 14 bases lay in between. Germline CDR1 reads MNHNY; CDR2 reads SVGAGI (reference sequence). The CDR3 has 14 residues.

This clone showed up just once. This chain links TRBV27 with TRBJ1-1, with D unclear. CDR3 length: 13 residues. Germline-derived CDR1 and CDR2 are MNHEY and SMNVEV (reference sequence). Trimming left V 7 bases short and J 1 base short, with 10 bases between. The CDR3 loop is CASTGSGNTEAFF. The CDR3 nucleotides are TGTGCCAGCACGGGGTCAGGGAACACTGAAGCTTTCTTT.

This chain links TRBV18 with TRBJ1-1, with D hard to call. Between the trimmed V and J ends, which lost 3 bases and 3 bases, there was a span of 14 bases. Germline CDR1 reads KGHSH; CDR2 reads LQKENI. The CDR3 has 15 residues. The CDR3 protein is CASSPGVTDYTEAFF. CDR3 nucleotide sequence: TGTGCCAGCTCACCCGGTGTCACAGATTACACTGAAGCTTTCTTT. The variable domain in full, completed from reference TRBV18 and TRBJ1-1, reads NAGVMQNPRHLVRRRGQEARLRCSPMKGHSHVYWYRQLPEEGLKFMVYLQKENIIDESGMPKERFSAEFPKEGPSILRIQQVVRGDSAAYFCASSPGVTDYTEAFFGQGTRLTVV.

This clone occurred a few times. This sequence joins TRBV19 and TRBJ1-1; D may be TRBD1 (5 bases). The germline V gene has CDR1 LNHDA and CDR2 SQIVND (reference sequence). This CDR3 comprises 14 residues. The germline V and J ends were trimmed by 3 bases and 5 bases, with 13 bases remaining between them. The CDR3 DNA reads TGTGCCAGTAGTATGATCAGGGATCGGACTGAAGCTTTCTTT. The encoded protein is CASSMIRDRTEAFF.

This chain uses TRBV10-3 with TRBJ2-1; 8 nucleotides line up with TRBD2. V gave up 10 bases and J gave up 10 bases; unmatched junction bases: 18. This CDR3 spans 15 amino acids. The germline gives CDR1 ENHRY, CDR2 SYGVKD. The CDR3: CATLQQAGAVEEQFF. The CDR3, as DNA: TGTGCCACCCTGCAGCAAGCGGGGGCGGTGGAGGAGCAGTTCTTC.

CDR3 in DNA: TGTGCCAGCAGCGGTATAAAAGACGCTAACTATGGCTACACCTTC. Protein product: CASSGIKDANYGYTF. V usage is TRBV7-9 and J usage is TRBJ1-2; D gene ambiguous. The CDR3 is 15 amino acids. Germline V gives CDR1 SEHNR, CDR2 FQNEAQ (reference sequence). With 5 bases removed from V and 0 bases from J, the gap between germline ends came to 13 bases.

This chain joins TRBV15 and TRBJ1-1; tentative D call: TRBD1 (6 bases). The CDR3 runs to 13 residues. Per the germline V gene, CDR1 is LNHNV and CDR2 is YYDKDF (reference sequence). V was trimmed by 6 bases and J by 1 base, leaving 9 bases between them. CDR3 sequence: CATRTGQNTEAFF. The DNA of the CDR3 is TGTGCCACCAGGACAGGTCAGAACACTGAAGCTTTCTTT.

In its sample, this clone was seen many times. This chain joins TRBV10-3 and TRBJ1-1, with no clear D. CDR1 ENHRY and CDR2 SYGVKD come from the germline V gene. This CDR3 has 13 residues. V dropped 3 bases and J dropped 1 base, with 6 bases sitting between them. The CDR3 coding sequence is TGTGCCATCAGTGACGGCTCGAACACTGAAGCTTTCTTT. Its protein product is CAISDGSNTEAFF.

The rearrangement joins TRBV10-3 to TRBJ2-7, with TRBD2 as a possible D gene (5 bases). Germline V lookup: CDR1 ENHRY, CDR2 SYGVKD. With 0 bases removed from V and 2 bases from J, the gap between germline ends came to 11 bases. CDR3 size: 15 residues. CDR3 residues: CAISESRERTYEQYF. CDR3 in DNA: TGTGCCATCAGTGAGTCGAGGGAGCGGACCTACGAGCAGTACTTC.

J is TRBJ2-1 and V is TRBV7-6, with 13 bases matching TRBD2. Germline assignment: CDR1 SGHVS and CDR2 FNYEAQ. The CDR3 extends over 17 amino acids. The junction had 6 bases not matched to a gene; V was cut back by 1 base and J by 6 bases. DNA for the CDR3: TGTGCCAGCAGCTTAGAGGCACTAGCGGGGGGGCTCAATGAGCAGTTCTTC. It codes for CASSLEALAGGLNEQFF. Using reference TRBV7-6 and TRBJ2-1 for the parts outside the CDR3, the full variable domain is GAGVSQSPRYKVTKRGQDVALRCDPISGHVSLYWYRQALGQGPEFLTYFNYEAQQDKSGLPNDRFSAERPEGSISTLTIQRTEQRDSAMYRCASSLEALAGGLNEQFFGPGTRLTVL.

The V call is TRBV29-1, the J call TRBJ1-2; TRBD1 agrees at 7 bases. CDR3 size: 12 residues. Germline V gives CDR1 SQVTM, CDR2 ANQGSEA. CDR3 bases: TGCTCAACCGGGACAGCTAACTATGGCTACACCTTC. Translated: CSTGTANYGYTF.

The rearrangement joins TRBV28 to TRBJ1-4; the D gene is possibly TRBD1 (5 bases). Trimming took off 5 bases at V and 7 bases at J, with 14 bases between the two ends. The V gene's germline CDR1 is MDHEN and CDR2 SYDVKM. The CDR3 covers 14 residues. CDR3 sequence: CASSKEGLSEKLFF. The DNA for the CDR3 is TGTGCCAGCAGTAAGGAGGGGTTGAGTGAAAAACTGTTTTTT.

The chain joins TRBV4-2 to TRBJ1-4; TRBD1 matches at 10 bases. J lost 6 bases, V lost 4 bases, and 5 bases had no gene match. Germline V gene lookup returns CDR1 LGHNA and CDR2 YNFKEQ. The CDR3 runs 15 residues. CDR3 loop: CASSPEGTGDEKLFF. In nucleotides, the CDR3 is TGTGCCAGCAGCCCAGAGGGGACAGGGGATGAAAAACTGTTTTTT.

The V gene is TRBV5-6, the J gene TRBJ2-5; D is ambiguous. The CDR3 consists of 16 residues. Germline CDR1 SGHDT, CDR2 YYEEEE. With 0 bases removed from V and 1 base from J, the gap between germline ends came to 13 bases. CDR3 sequence: CASSLGIGKTQETQYF. The CDR3 coding sequence is TGTGCCAGCAGCTTGGGGATAGGCAAAACCCAAGAGACCCAGTACTTC. The full variable domain, in which reference TRBV5-6 and TRBJ2-5 provide the parts outside the CDR3, is DAGVTQSPTHLIKTRGQQVTLRCSPKSGHDTVSWYQQALGQGPQFIFQYYEEEERQRGNFPDRFSGHQFPNYSSELNVNALLLGDSALYLCASSLGIGKTQETQYFGPGTRLLVL.

CDR3 amino acids: CASSPHFGGTTNEKLFF. The DNA for the CDR3 is TGTGCCAGCAGCCCTCACTTCGGTGGGACAACTAATGAAAAACTGTTTTTT. The V and J genes are TRBV28 and TRBJ1-4, with D hard to call. Germline CDR1 and CDR2: MDHEN and SYDVKM. Trimming pared 6 bases from V and 0 bases from J, leaving 17 bases between. The CDR3 contains 17 residues.

The genes are TRBV5-1 and TRBJ2-2; D is possibly TRBD1 or TRBD2 (5 bases each). CDR3 length equals 15 residues. The V gene's germline CDR1 is SGHRS and CDR2 YFSETQ. Trimming pared 4 bases from V and 3 bases from J, leaving 13 bases between. CDR3 DNA: TGCGCCAGCAGCGCCGGGACGGCAGACACCGGGGAGCTGTTTTTT. It codes for CASSAGTADTGELFF.

This chain links TRBV18 with TRBJ2-5; 11 nucleotides agree with TRBD1. Losses at the gene ends were 3 bases for V and 3 bases for J; bases not matched to a gene: 3. The CDR3 totals 15 residues. Germline V gene sequence: CDR1 KGHSH, CDR2 LQKENI. CDR3 residues: CASSPGTGGEETQYF. CDR3 nucleotide sequence: TGTGCCAGCTCACCCGGGACAGGGGGAGAAGAGACCCAGTACTTC.

This clone turned up a few times. The V and J genes are TRBV7-7 and TRBJ2-5; D unclear. The ends were cut back, 1 base at V and 2 bases at J, with 5 bases in the middle. The CDR3 runs 13 residues. Germline CDR1 SSHAT, CDR2 FNYEAQ (reference sequence). The CDR3 here is CASSLESQETQYF. The CDR3 bases are TGTGCCAGCAGCTTAGAGTCTCAAGAGACCCAGTACTTC.